This T cell receptor beta chain derives from a study of T cells after yellow fever vaccination. General observations from the study: Most clones from primary vaccination were detected again post-booster (about 95% CD4, about 88% CD8). Of the clonotypes, a small share occurred in both CD4 and CD8 compartments.

From the 5' RACE reads, TCRdb called clonotypes with MiXCR, one entry per CDR3 protein. The profile shows hundreds of thousands of distinct CDR3 sequences, 10% to 15% of them singletons. A word on this clonotype: Its antigen is unidentified.

The V end was cut by 3 bases, the J end by 10 bases, with 22 bases between. The germline V gene encodes CDR1 MGHRA and CDR2 YSYEKL. The CDR3 consists of 16 residues. This TCR was recovered from a man under 40 who received the YFV17D yellow fever vaccine. The gene calls are TRBV4-1 and TRBJ1-5; D remains unclear. The input for sequencing was PBMCs, taken on the day of the yellow fever booster vaccination. The CDR3 coding sequence is TGCGCCAGCAGCCACTACTTCGGGCGGCCTGGGGATCCCCAGCATTTT. Residues: CASSHYFGRPGDPQHF.